Listed here are 2 T cell receptor beta chains from one sample, sequenced in a study of T cell responses to AZD1222 COVID-19 vaccine. The assay was immunoSEQ multiplex PCR, and TCRdb's table has in-frame clones only and misses some. The sample records around 130,000 clones, about 93% being singletons. The specimen was peripheral blood, collected on day 0 of AZD1222 vaccination. These receptors originate from an adult in good health.

The J gene is TRBJ1-3, the V gene TRBV6-2 or TRBV6-3; D unresolved. Germline-derived CDR1 and CDR2 are MNHEY and SVGEGT. This CDR3 contains 14 residues. The V end was cut by 2 bases, the J end by 2 bases, with 7 bases between. The CDR3 reads CASSYRRTGNTIYF. The CDR3 coding sequence is TGTGCCAGCAGTTACCGGCGAACTGGAAACACCATATATTTT.

This clone was seen just once. J is TRBJ1-1 and V is TRBV10-1, with TRBD1 matching over 7 bases. The V segment lost 4 bases and the J segment 1 base; nucleotides outside the gene matches: 3. This CDR3 region has 14 residues. CDR1 and CDR2 (germline): WNHNN, SYGVQD (reference sequence). The CDR3 sequence: CASSAGTENTEAFF. CDR3 DNA: TGCGCCAGCAGTGCGGGGACAGAGAACACTGAAGCTTTCTTT.